The sequence of this TCR beta chain was determined in a study of monozygotic twins with inflammatory bowel disease (dated by TCRdb to between 2017 and 2020). Notes on the research overall: In total, 28 monozygotic twin pairs made up the full study: 19 Danish pairs, all IBD-discordant, plus nine German pairs, of which four were IBD-concordant and five were IBD-discordant. Each individual had, on average, about 151 000 unique TCRalpha sequences and 181 000 unique TCRbeta sequences available for analysis. Within discordant pairs, disease-associated traits were sought mainly by comparing IBD patients with their genetically identical healthy co-twins.

The paper as a whole reports these results and caveats: Differing immunosuppressive treatments among patients may have added background noise and inter-individual variability to the repertoires. Concordant and discordant twins showed no difference in repertoire similarity, possibly because of limited statistical power. No single strong signal or clonotype linked to IBD turned up in the results, so the idea that one exists was not supported. Measured by the inverse Simpson index, TCRbeta repertoire diversity was lower in IBD patients than in their healthy co-twins. The analysis was unable to tell different T cell subtypes apart. Compared with healthy twins, IBD patients had fewer clonotypes in common with other individuals, a difference most pronounced in patients showing signs of disease activity.

As to this clonotype: Its antigen specificity is not known.

From each donor, a 2.5 ml peripheral blood sample was drawn into PAXgene tubes and stored at -80 degrees C. Total RNA was isolated from whole blood with the PAXgene blood miRNA kit on an automated QIAcube, without T cell sorting. Peripheral blood from monozygotic twin pairs, either concordant or discordant for inflammatory bowel disease, underwent deep TCRalpha and TCRbeta repertoire profiling that used unique molecular barcoding. Smoking habits were recorded for all twin pairs, with individuals classified as current, former or never smokers. Libraries were prepared through 5' RACE. Each TCR library was prepared from roughly 3.5 ug of total RNA. cDNA was synthesized with SMARTScribe reverse transcriptase in eight separate reactions per sample. During cDNA synthesis, template switching introduced unique molecular identifiers that contained a 6-nucleotide sample barcode. Two nested PCRs of roughly 15 and 9 cycles amplified the TCRalpha and TCRbeta cDNA, and bead purification followed each PCR. Before amplification, the cDNA was treated with uracil DNA-glycosylase and purified using the QIAquick PCR purification kit. The second PCR added Illumina TruSeq-compatible adapters along with sample-specific barcodes. TapeStation and Qubit were used to check library quality and concentration, and roughly 5.5 ng of each library was pooled. The pooled libraries were sequenced with 2 x 100 bp reads and custom sequencing primers on an Illumina HiSeq2500 single-index Rapid Run. The original pipeline was this. MiGEC version 1.2.6 was used for UMI-based consensus assembly, which corrected PCR and sequencing errors. V(D)J alignment, clonotype assembly and CDR3 extraction were performed with MiXCR version 2.1.1. Gene usage, clonotype sharing and MAIT/NKT TCR abundance were normalised by analysing the top 1000, 10 000 and 20 000 clonotypes per sample. Diversity was computed as the inverse Simpson index with the vegan R package after downsampling to 27 000 UMIs. Paired Mann-Whitney U tests on discordant twin pairs were used, with Benjamini-Hochberg multiple-testing correction. TCRdb reprocessed the reads, and each CDR3 protein sequence is entered once, without DNA. These V and J calls rely on TCRdb rather than the paper's analysis. The sample table gives over 130,000 distinct CDR3 sequences. The ten top clones hold 2.4% of the sample.

This TCR was sampled from a human donor with ulcerative colitis or Crohn's disease, or a healthy co-twin of an affected twin (not recorded which). Specimen: blood.

The CDR3 protein: CASSPPLAKNIQYF. The chain was built from TRBV18 and TRBJ2-4. Spanning cysteine to phenylalanine, the CDR3 consists of 14 amino acids. The entry carries no DNA sequence. The germline V gene supplies CDR1 KGHSH and CDR2 LQKENI.